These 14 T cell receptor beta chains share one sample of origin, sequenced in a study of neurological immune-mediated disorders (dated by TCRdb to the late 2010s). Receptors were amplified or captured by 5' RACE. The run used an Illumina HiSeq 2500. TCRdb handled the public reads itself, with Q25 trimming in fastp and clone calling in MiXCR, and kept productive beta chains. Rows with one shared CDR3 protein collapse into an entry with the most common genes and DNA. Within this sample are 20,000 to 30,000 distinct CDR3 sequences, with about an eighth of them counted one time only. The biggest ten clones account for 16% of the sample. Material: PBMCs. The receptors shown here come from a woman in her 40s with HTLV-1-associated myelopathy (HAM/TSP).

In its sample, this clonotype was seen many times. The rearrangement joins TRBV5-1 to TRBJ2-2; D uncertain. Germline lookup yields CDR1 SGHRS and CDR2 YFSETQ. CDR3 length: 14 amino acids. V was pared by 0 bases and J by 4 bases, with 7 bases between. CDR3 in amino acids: CASSLGRVTGELFF. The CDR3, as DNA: TGCGCCAGCAGCTTGGGAAGAGTCACCGGGGAGCTGTTTTTT.

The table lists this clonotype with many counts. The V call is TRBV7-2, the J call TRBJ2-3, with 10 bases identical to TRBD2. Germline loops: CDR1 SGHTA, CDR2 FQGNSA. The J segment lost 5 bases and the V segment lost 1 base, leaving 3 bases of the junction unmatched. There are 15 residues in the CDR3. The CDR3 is CASSLELAGGDTQYF. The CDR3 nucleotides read TGTGCCAGCAGCTTAGAATTAGCGGGGGGAGATACGCAGTATTTT.

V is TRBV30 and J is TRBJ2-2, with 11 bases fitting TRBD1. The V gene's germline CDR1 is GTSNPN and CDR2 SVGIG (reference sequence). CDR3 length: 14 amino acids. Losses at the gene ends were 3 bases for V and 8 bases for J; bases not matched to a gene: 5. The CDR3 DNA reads TGTGCCTGGAGCGGACAGGGGGCAGGTGGGGAGCTGTTTTTT. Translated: CAWSGQGAGGELFF.

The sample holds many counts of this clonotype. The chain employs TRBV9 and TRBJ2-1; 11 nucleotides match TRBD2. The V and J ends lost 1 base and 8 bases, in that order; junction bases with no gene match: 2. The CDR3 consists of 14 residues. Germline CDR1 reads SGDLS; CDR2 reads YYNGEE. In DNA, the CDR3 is TGTGCCAGCAGCGTACTAGCGGGAGGCCATGAGCAGTTCTTC. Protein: CASSVLAGGHEQFF. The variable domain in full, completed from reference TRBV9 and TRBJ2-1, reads DSGVTQTPKHLITATGQRVTLRCSPRSGDLSVYWYQQSLDQGLQFLIQYYNGEERAKGNILERFSAQQFPDLHSELNLSSLELGDSALYFCASSVLAGGHEQFFGPGTRLTVL.

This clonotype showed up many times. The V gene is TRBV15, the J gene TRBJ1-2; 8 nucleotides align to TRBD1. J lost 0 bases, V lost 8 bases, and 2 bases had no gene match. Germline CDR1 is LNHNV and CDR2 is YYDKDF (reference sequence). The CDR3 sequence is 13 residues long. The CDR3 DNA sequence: TGTGCCACCGGGACAGGAGCTAACTATGGCTACACCTTC. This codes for CATGTGANYGYTF.

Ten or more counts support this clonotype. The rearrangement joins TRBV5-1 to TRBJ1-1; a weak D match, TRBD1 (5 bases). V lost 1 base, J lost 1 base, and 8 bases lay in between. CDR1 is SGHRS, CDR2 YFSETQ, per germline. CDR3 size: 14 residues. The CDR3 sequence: CASSLTGSNTEAFF. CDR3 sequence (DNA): TGCGCCAGCAGCTTGACAGGTTCGAACACTGAAGCTTTCTTT. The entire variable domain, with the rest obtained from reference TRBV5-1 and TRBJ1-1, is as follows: KAGVTQTPRYLIKTRGQQVTLSCSPISGHRSVSWYQQTPGQGLQFLFEYFSETQRNKGNFPGRFSGRQFSNSRSEMNVSTLELGDSALYLCASSLTGSNTEAFFGQGTRLTVV.

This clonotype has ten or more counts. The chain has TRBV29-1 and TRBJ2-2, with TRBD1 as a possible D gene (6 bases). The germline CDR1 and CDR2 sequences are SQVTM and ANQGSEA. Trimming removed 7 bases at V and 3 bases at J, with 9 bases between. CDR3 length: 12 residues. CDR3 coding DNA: TGCAGCGCCCGGACAGACACCGGGGAGCTGTTTTTT. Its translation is CSARTDTGELFF.

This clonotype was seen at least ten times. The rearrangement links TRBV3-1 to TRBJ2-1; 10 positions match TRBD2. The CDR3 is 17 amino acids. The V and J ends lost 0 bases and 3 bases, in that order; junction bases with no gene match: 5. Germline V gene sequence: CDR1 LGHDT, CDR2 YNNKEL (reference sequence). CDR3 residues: CASSQDLASGGYNEQFF. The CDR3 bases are TGTGCCAGCAGCCAAGATCTCGCTAGCGGGGGCTACAATGAGCAGTTCTTC.

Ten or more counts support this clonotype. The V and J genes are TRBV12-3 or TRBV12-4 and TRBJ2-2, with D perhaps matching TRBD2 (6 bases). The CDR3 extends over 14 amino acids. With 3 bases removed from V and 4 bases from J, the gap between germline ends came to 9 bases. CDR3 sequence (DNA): TGTGCCAGCAGTTTGGGGGGTCTCACCGGGGAGCTGTTTTTT. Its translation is CASSLGGLTGELFF.

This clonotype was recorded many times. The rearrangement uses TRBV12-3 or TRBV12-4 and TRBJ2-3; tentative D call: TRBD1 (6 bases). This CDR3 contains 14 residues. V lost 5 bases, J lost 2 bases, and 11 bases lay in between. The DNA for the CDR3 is TGTGCCAGCAGTCCCCGGACAGCCACAGATACGCAGTATTTT. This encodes CASSPRTATDTQYF.

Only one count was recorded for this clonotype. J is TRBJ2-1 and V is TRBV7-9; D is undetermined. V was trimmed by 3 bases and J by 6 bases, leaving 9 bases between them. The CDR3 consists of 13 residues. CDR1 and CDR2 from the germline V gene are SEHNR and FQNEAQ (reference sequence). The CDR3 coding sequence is TGTGCCAGCAGCTTCCGTAATATCAATGAGCAGTTCTTC. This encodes CASSFRNINEQFF.

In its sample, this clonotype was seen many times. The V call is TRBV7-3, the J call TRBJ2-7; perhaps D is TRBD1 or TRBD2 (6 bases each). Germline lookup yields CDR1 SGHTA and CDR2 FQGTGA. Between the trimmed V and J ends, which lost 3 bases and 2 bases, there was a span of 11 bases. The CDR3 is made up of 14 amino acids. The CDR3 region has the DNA TGTGCCAGCAGCTTGTCCGGGGGCGCCTACGAGCAGTACTTC. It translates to CASSLSGGAYEQYF.

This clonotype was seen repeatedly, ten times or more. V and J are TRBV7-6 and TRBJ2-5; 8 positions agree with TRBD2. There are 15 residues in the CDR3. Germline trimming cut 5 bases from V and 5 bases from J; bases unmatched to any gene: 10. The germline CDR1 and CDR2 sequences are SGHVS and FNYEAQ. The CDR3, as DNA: TGTGCCAGCAGCGCAAACCCGGGGGGGCGTGAGACCCAGTACTTC. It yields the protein CASSANPGGRETQYF.

The CDR3 loop reads CASSASGVFWTDTQYF. As DNA, the CDR3 is TGTGCCAGCAGTGCCTCGGGGGTTTTTTGGACAGATACGCAGTATTTT. The chain links TRBV2 to TRBJ2-3, with D perhaps matching TRBD2 (6 bases). Germline CDR1 reads SNHLY; CDR2 reads FYNNEI. The CDR3 has 16 amino acids. Trimming shortened V by 4 bases and J by 3 bases, and 17 bases separated the two germline ends. Supplemented by reference TRBV2 and TRBJ2-3, the full variable domain reads EPEVTQTPSHQVTQMGQEVILRCVPISNHLYFYWYRQILGQKVEFLVSFYNNEISEKSEIFDDQFSVERPDGSNFTLKIRSTKLEDSAMYFCASSASGVFWTDTQYFGPGTRLTVL.